The rows below give T cell receptor beta chains drawn from one sample of a study of response to subunit inactivated influenza vaccine. MiXCR, applied by TCRdb to the RT-PCR reads, yields one record per CDR3 protein. The profile shows approximately 700,000 distinct CDR3 sequences, 15% to 18% of them singletons. Sequenced material: PBMCs from blood, taken roughly 12 days after vaccination. These receptors all stem from a man in his fifties who received an inactivated influenza vaccine. CDR3s include the opening cysteine and the closing phenylalanine or tryptophan. D genes are given only for firm matches. Clone size, where shown, is once, few, many, or a class for clones that have expanded.

.	TRBV7-7	TRBD1	TRBJ2-5	CASSEHRGVRETQYF	TGTGCTAGCAGCGAACACAGGGGCGTCAGGGAGACCCAGTACTTC
.	TRBV7-9	.	TRBJ2-1	CASSFAGIDSGQFF	TGTGCCAGCAGCTTTGCAGGGATCGATTCGGGGCAGTTCTTC
.	TRBV4-3	.	TRBJ2-3	CASSQGEGGADTQYF	TGCGCCAGCAGCCAAGGGGAGGGGGGTGCAGATACGCAGTATTTT
few	TRBV6-1	.	TRBJ2-7	CASRIADLSYEQYF	TGTGCCAGCAGGATAGCGGATCTCTCCTACGAGCAGTACTTC
few	TRBV7-2	.	TRBJ2-2	CASSSVRGGTGELFF	TGTGCCAGCAGCTCCGTCAGGGGCGGGACCGGGGAGCTGTTTTTT
.	TRBV12-3/TRBV12-4	.	TRBJ1-2	CASSLTAGYGYTF	TGTGCCAGCAGTTTGACAGCTGGCTATGGCTACACCTTC
few	TRBV20-1	TRBD2	TRBJ2-1	CSASGGANNEQFF	TGCAGTGCTAGCGGGGGGGCTAACAATGAGCAGTTCTTC
.	TRBV7-6	.	TRBJ2-7	CASSHSCLQRSSYEQYF	TGTGCCAGCAGCCACTCCTGCCTACAGAGGAGCTCCTACGAGCAGTACTTC
few	TRBV12-3/TRBV12-4	.	TRBJ2-2	CASSFRGSPYPELFF	TGTGCCAGCAGTTTCCGGGGCAGTCCCTACCCGGAGCTGTTTTTT
.	TRBV28	.	TRBJ2-5	CASKQGAGMVETQYF	TGTGCCAGCAAACAAGGTGCGGGAATGGTAGAGACCCAGTACTTC
few	TRBV24-1	TRBD2	TRBJ2-3	CATSATLAGGRDTQYF	TGTGCCACCAGTGCCACACTAGCGGGAGGGCGAGATACGCAGTATTTT
few	TRBV12-3/TRBV12-4	.	TRBJ2-1	CASSNAGPYNEQFF	TGTGCCAGCAGCAACGCTGGTCCCTACAATGAGCAGTTCTTC
many	TRBV29-1	.	TRBJ2-7	CSVVFGGRPIYEQYF	TGCAGCGTTGTATTCGGGGGACGGCCGATTTACGAGCAGTACTTC
.	TRBV27	TRBD2	TRBJ2-7	CASSPHLAGGPYEQYF	TGTGCCAGCAGCCCTCACTTAGCGGGAGGACCCTACGAGCAGTACTTC
.	TRBV4-3	TRBD1	TRBJ2-3	CASSQDPAGGTADTQYF	TGCGCCAGCAGCCAAGATCCTGCAGGGGGCACCGCAGATACGCAGTATTTT
few	TRBV27	.	TRBJ1-1	CASTEGDGDTEAFF	TGTGCCAGCACAGAGGGGGACGGGGACACTGAAGCTTTCTTT
many	TRBV7-9	TRBD2	TRBJ2-1	CASSRTSGGEVQFF	TGTGCCAGCAGCCGGACTAGCGGGGGAGAGGTGCAGTTCTTC
.	TRBV6-2/TRBV6-3	.	TRBJ1-5	CASAGRTQHF	TGTGCCAGCGCGGGAAGAACCCAGCATTTT
.	TRBV20-1	.	TRBJ2-5	CSAREWVIQETQYF	TGCAGTGCTAGAGAGTGGGTTATCCAAGAGACCCAGTACTTC
many	TRBV2	.	TRBJ2-1	CASSVYNEQFF	TGTGCCAGCAGTGTGTACAATGAGCAGTTCTTC
few	TRBV6-1	TRBD1	TRBJ1-2	CASSRPGQGVWGYTF	TGTGCCAGCAGTAGACCGGGACAGGGAGTTTGGGGCTACACCTTC
few	TRBV5-1	.	TRBJ2-3	CASSLVGAAQSSTDTQYF	TGCGCCAGCAGCTTGGTGGGAGCAGCTCAGTCTAGCACAGATACGCAGTATTTT
.	TRBV12-3/TRBV12-4	TRBD1	TRBJ1-1	CASSIRTGLYTEAFF	TGTGCCAGCAGTATCCGGACAGGGCTTTACACTGAAGCTTTCTTT
few	TRBV12-3/TRBV12-4	TRBD1	TRBJ2-1	CASTTHLGTGLSYNEQFF	TGTGCCAGCACCACGCACCTCGGGACAGGGTTGTCCTACAATGAGCAGTTCTTC
.	TRBV20-1	TRBD1	TRBJ2-5	CSARNTGQQETQYF	TGCAGTGCTCGTAACACGGGACAGCAAGAGACCCAGTACTTC
few	TRBV5-1	TRBD2	TRBJ2-1	CASSLEGTSGSDEQFF	TGCGCCAGCAGCTTGGAAGGGACTAGCGGGAGCGATGAGCAGTTCTTC
.	TRBV13	TRBD2	TRBJ2-1	CASSLGSLASGSLNEQFF	TGTGCCAGCAGCTTAGGTTCGCTGGCTAGCGGGAGCCTGAATGAGCAGTTCTTC
.	TRBV6-2/TRBV6-3	TRBD1	TRBJ2-2	CASSRTGALTGELFF	TGTGCCAGCAGTCGGACAGGGGCCCTCACCGGGGAGCTGTTTTTT
.	TRBV3-1	.	TRBJ2-2	CASTHLQGRTNTGELFF	TGTGCCAGCACCCACCTCCAGGGACGAACTAACACCGGGGAGCTGTTTTTT
.	TRBV20-1	TRBD1	TRBJ1-1	CSARTITGVTEAFF	TGCAGTGCTAGAACAATTACAGGGGTGACTGAAGCTTTCTTT
many	TRBV5-5	TRBD2	TRBJ2-1	CASSFVAGGRNEQFF	TGTGCCAGCAGCTTTGTAGCGGGGGGGCGGAATGAGCAGTTCTTC
few	TRBV20-1	TRBD2	TRBJ2-3	CSATRLAGGLDTQYF	TGCAGTGCTACCCGACTAGCGGGAGGTCTAGATACGCAGTATTTT
.	TRBV5-1	.	TRBJ1-2	CASSLNSMTNYGYTF	TGCGCCAGCAGCTTGAATAGCATGACTAACTATGGCTACACCTTC
.	TRBV28	.	TRBJ2-1	CASSPIDQSLYEQFF	TGTGCCAGCAGTCCCATAGACCAATCGTTGTACGAGCAGTTCTTC
.	TRBV28	TRBD1	TRBJ2-7	CASSSSGTGTYEQYF	TGTGCCAGCAGTTCATCCGGGACAGGGACCTACGAGCAGTACTTC
.	TRBV5-1	.	TRBJ2-2	CASAAGEAGELFF	TGCGCCAGCGCGGCAGGGGAGGCCGGGGAGCTGTTTTTT
.	TRBV6-4	.	TRBJ1-2	CASSDSRGRSGYTF	TGTGCCAGCAGTGACTCGCGGGGGCGATCCGGCTACACCTTC
few	TRBV29-1	.	TRBJ2-1	CSVRQISYNEQFF	TGCAGCGTGAGACAGATATCCTACAATGAGCAGTTCTTC
.	TRBV20-1	.	TRBJ2-1	CSATQGQGGNEQFF	TGCAGTGCTACACAAGGACAGGGAGGGAATGAGCAGTTCTTC
few	TRBV7-2	.	TRBJ2-3	CASSLPVTDTQYF	TGTGCCAGCAGCCTCCCAGTCACAGATACGCAGTATTTT
few	TRBV11-2	.	TRBJ1-2	CASNNGGAGYGYTF	TGTGCCAGCAATAACGGGGGAGCCGGCTATGGCTACACCTTC
once	TRBV28	TRBD1	TRBJ2-3	CASSLGTGLPSTDTQYF	TGTGCCAGCAGTTTAGGGACAGGACTCCCTAGCACAGATACGCAGTATTTT
many	TRBV5-1	.	TRBJ2-1	CASSAGLDRPYNEQFF	TGCGCCAGCAGCGCAGGACTAGACAGGCCCTACAATGAGCAGTTCTTC
.	TRBV12-3/TRBV12-4	TRBD1	TRBJ2-7	CASSFPGQGKHEQYF	TGTGCCAGCAGTTTCCCAGGACAGGGAAAACACGAGCAGTACTTC
few	TRBV7-9	.	TRBJ2-3	CASSSPRSTDTQYF	TGTGCCAGCAGCTCCCCTCGGAGCACAGATACGCAGTATTTT
few	TRBV10-2	TRBD1	TRBJ1-5	CASTGTGPQHF	TGCGCCAGCACTGGGACAGGGCCCCAGCATTTT
few	TRBV6-1	.	TRBJ2-7	CASSDQNFYEQYF	TGTGCCAGCAGTGACCAAAACTTCTACGAGCAGTACTTC
.	TRBV6-2/TRBV6-3	TRBD1	TRBJ2-7	CASSFTAGGRKSYEQYF	TGTGCCAGCAGTTTTACAGCAGGGGGCAGAAAATCCTACGAGCAGTACTTC